The source of this T cell receptor (beta chain) is a study of T cell responses to AZD1222 COVID-19 vaccine. Study conclusions and caveats: Spike as a whole was targeted by vaccine-associated CD4 TCRs, dominant at 160-218 and 743-854. Repertoires were obtained solely post-peak T cell response.

The repertoire was sequenced with immunoSEQ multiplex PCR; TCRdb's copy has only in-frame clones and lacks some. Altogether some 150,000 clones are present, roughly 94% being singletons, with the ten largest covering about 1.3%. Comments on this clone: Antigen: not known.

This receptor was identified in an adult in good health. The sample was peripheral blood, taken on day 0 of AZD1222 vaccination.

Here the CDR3 reads CASRGASTDTQYF. In nucleotides, the CDR3 is TGTGCCAGCAGGGGCGCTTCCACAGATACGCAGTATTTT. This chain uses TRBV7-2 with TRBJ2-3; D unresolved. The CDR3 is 13 residues long. V dropped 6 bases and J dropped 2 bases, with 9 bases sitting between them. In germline, CDR1 is SGHTA, CDR2 FQGNSA.